This T cell receptor (beta chain) originates from a study of blood T cell repertoires in COVID-19. Study information: Sources were T cells, B-cell-depleted T cells, or PBMCs; the material itself was cDNA or gDNA.

Methods used by the authors: Amplifying reference gene primers gave estimates of nucleated cell counts. Profiling relied on immunoSEQ multiplex PCR, and the TCRdb table lists in-frame clones only, not all of them. V, J and clone size were drawn from that table, and D and trimming were deduced from the DNA. The data contain more than 150,000 clones, approximately 82% of them seen just once; the ten biggest clones take up roughly a sixth. Each participant's cohort was designated according to participant-reported clinical history. Cohort 3 recovered donors had two negative PCRs, clearance, or symptom resolution. What was sequenced was PBMCs or T cells enriched from blood (not recorded which). The TCR originated in a woman aged 50 to 60 who had recovered from COVID-19.

The CDR3 spells CASSLTGSTEAFF. CDR3 nucleotide sequence: TGTGCCAGCAGCCTAACAGGGTCCACTGAAGCTTTCTTT. The rearrangement links TRBV3-1 (or the pseudogene TRBV3-2) to TRBJ1-1; possible D gene TRBD1, 6 bases. The V end lost 4 bases, the J end lost 4 bases, and 10 bases lay between the germline ends. CDR3 length: 13 amino acids. Germline V lookup: CDR1 LGHDT, CDR2 YNNKEL (reference sequence).